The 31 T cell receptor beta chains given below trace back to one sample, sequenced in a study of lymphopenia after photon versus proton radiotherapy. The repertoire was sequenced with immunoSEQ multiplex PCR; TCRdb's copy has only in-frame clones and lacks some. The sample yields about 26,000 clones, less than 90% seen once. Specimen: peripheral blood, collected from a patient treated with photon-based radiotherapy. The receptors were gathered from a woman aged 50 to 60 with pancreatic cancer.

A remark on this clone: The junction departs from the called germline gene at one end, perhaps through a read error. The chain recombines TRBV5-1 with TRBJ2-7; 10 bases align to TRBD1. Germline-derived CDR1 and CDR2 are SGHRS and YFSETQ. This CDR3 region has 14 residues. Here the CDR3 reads CASRVTGGSHEQYF. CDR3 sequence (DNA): TGCGCCAGCAGGGTGACAGGGGGCTCCCACGAGCAGTACTTC.

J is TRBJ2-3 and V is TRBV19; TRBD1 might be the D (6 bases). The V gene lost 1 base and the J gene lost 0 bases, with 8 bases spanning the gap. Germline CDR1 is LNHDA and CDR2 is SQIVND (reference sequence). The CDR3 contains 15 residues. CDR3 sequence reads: CASSIGDRSTDTQYF. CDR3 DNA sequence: TGTGCCAGTAGTATAGGAGACAGGAGCACAGATACGCAGTATTTT.

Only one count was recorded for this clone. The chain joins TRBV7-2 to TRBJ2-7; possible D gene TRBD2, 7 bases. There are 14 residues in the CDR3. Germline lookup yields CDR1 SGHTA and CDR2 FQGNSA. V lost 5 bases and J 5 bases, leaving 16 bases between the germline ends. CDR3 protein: CASSPTGGHHEQYF. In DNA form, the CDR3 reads TGTGCCAGCAGCCCCACGGGGGGCCACCACGAGCAGTACTTC.

This chain's CDR3 is CASYPNWGQETQYF. DNA of the CDR3: TGTGCCAGCTACCCTAACTGGGGCCAAGAGACCCAGTACTTC. This sequence joins TRBV28 and TRBJ2-5; D is undetermined. V was cut by 8 bases and J by 1 base, with 14 bases left in between. The CDR3 is made up of 14 amino acids. The V gene's germline CDR1 is MDHEN and CDR2 SYDVKM.

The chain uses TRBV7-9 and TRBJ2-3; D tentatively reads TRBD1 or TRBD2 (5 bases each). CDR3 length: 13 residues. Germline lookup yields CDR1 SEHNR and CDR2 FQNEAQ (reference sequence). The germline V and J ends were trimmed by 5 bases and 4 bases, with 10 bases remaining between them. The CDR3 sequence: CASSPPGPDTQYF. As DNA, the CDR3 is TGTGCCAGCAGCCCCCCGGGGCCAGATACGCAGTATTTT.

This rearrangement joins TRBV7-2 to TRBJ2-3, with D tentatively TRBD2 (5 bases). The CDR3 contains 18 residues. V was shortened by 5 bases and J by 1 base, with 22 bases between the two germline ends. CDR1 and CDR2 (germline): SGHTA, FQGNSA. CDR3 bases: TGTGCCAGCAGCCCGTCCGGAAGTTCGGCGGGTGGCACAGATACGCAGTATTTT. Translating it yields CASSPSGSSAGGTDTQYF.

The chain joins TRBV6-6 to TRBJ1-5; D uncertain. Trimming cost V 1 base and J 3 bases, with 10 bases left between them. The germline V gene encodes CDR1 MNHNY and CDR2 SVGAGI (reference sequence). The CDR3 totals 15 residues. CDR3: CASSYYAGNNQPQHF. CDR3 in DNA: TGTGCCAGCAGTTACTATGCAGGAAACAATCAGCCCCAGCATTTT.

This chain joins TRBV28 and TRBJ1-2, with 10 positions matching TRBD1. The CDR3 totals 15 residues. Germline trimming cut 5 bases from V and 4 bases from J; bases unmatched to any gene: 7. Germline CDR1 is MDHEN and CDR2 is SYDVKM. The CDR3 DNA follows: TGTGCCAGCAGTCCCCGGGACAGGGGAGGCTATGGCTACACCTTC. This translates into CASSPRDRGGYGYTF.

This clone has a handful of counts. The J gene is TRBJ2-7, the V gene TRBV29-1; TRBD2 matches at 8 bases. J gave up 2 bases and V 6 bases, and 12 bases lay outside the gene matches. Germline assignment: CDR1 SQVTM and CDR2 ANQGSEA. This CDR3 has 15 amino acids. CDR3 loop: CSVAGGREAPYEQYF. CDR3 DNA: TGCAGCGTCGCCGGGGGGCGGGAGGCCCCCTACGAGCAGTACTTC.

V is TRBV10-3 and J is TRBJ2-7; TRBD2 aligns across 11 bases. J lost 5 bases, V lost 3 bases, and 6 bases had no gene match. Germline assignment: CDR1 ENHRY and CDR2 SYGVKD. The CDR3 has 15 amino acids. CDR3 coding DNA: TGTGCCATCAGTGAAAGAACTAGCGGGAGCCACGAGCAGTACTTC. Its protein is CAISERTSGSHEQYF.

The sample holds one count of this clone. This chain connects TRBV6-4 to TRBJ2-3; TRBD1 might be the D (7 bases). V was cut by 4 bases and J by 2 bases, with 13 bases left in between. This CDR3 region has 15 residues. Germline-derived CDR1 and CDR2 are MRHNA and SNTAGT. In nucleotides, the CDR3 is TGTGCCAGCAGTGCCCGACAGGGACTCACAGATACGCAGTATTTT. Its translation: CASSARQGLTDTQYF.

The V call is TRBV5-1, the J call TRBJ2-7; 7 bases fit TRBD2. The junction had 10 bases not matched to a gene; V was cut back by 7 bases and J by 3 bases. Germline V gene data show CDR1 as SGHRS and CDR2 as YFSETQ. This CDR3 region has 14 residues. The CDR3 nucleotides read TGCGCCAGCGGCGTTGCAGCGGGGAACTACGAGCAGTACTTC. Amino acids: CASGVAAGNYEQYF. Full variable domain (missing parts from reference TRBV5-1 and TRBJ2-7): KAGVTQTPRYLIKTRGQQVTLSCSPISGHRSVSWYQQTPGQGLQFLFEYFSETQRNKGNFPGRFSGRQFSNSRSEMNVSTLELGDSALYLCASGVAAGNYEQYFGPGTRLTVT.

CDR3 bases: TGTGCCAGCAGCTCGGGACTCCCGAGCTCCTACAATGAGCAGTTCTTC. Amino acid sequence: CASSSGLPSSYNEQFF. The chain combines TRBV5-8 with TRBJ2-1, with D tentatively TRBD2 (6 bases). The V end lost 3 bases, the J end lost 0 bases, and 13 bases lay between the germline ends. The CDR3 loop spans 16 amino acids. Germline V gene sequence: CDR1 SGHTS, CDR2 YDEGEE.

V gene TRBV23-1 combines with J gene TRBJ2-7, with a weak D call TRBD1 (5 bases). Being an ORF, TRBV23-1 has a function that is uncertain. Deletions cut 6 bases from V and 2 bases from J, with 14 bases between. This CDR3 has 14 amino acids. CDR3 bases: TGCGCCAGCAGCCAGAAGGACACGACCTACGAGCAGTACTTC. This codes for CASSQKDTTYEQYF.

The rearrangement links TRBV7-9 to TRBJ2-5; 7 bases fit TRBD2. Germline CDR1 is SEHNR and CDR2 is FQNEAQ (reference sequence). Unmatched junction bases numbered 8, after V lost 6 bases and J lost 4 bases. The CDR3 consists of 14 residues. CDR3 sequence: CASRRAGVPETQYF. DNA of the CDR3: TGTGCCAGCAGACGCGCGGGAGTCCCAGAGACCCAGTACTTC.

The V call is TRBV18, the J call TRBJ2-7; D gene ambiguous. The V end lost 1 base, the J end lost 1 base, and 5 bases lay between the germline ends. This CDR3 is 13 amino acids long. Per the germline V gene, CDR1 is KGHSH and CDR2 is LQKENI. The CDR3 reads CASSPQASYEQYF. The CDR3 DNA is TGTGCCAGCTCACCACAGGCTTCCTACGAGCAGTACTTC. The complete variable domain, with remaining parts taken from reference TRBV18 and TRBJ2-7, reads NAGVMQNPRHLVRRRGQEARLRCSPMKGHSHVYWYRQLPEEGLKFMVYLQKENIIDESGMPKERFSAEFPKEGPSILRIQQVVRGDSAAYFCASSPQASYEQYFGPGTRLTVT.

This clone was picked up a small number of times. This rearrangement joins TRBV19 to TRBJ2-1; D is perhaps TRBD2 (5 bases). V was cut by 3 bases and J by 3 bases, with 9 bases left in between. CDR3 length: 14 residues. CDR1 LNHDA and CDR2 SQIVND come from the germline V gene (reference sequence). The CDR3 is CASSIDGDYNEQFF. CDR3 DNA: TGTGCCAGTAGTATCGACGGGGACTACAATGAGCAGTTCTTC.

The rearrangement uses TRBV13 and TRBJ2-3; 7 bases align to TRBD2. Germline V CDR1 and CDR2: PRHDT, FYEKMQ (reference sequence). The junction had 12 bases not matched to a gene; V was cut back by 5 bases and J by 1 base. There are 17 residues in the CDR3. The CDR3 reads CASSQPGGSGRTDTQYF. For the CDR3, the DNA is TGTGCCAGCAGCCAGCCTGGGGGTAGCGGGCGCACAGATACGCAGTATTTT.

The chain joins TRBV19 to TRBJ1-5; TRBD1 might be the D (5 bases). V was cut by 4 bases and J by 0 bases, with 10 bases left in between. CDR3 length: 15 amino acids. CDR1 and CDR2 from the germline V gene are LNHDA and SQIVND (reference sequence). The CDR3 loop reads CASSKGVNSNQPQHF. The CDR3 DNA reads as TGTGCCAGTAGTAAAGGGGTGAATAGCAATCAGCCCCAGCATTTT.

The CDR3 bases are TGTGCCAGCAGCTTAGAGGCCCCCCTCTACGAGCAGTACTTC. Protein: CASSLEAPLYEQYF. The genes are TRBV7-2 and TRBJ2-7; D is unresolved. The CDR3 contains 14 residues. The V gene lost 1 base and the J gene lost 3 bases, with 10 bases spanning the gap. Germline assignment: CDR1 SGHTA and CDR2 FQGNSA.

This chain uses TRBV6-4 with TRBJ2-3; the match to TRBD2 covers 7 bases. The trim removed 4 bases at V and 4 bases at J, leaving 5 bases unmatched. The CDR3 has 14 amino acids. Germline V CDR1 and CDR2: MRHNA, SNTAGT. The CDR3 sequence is CASSGAGDADTQYF. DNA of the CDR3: TGTGCCAGCAGTGGGGCGGGAGATGCAGATACGCAGTATTTT.

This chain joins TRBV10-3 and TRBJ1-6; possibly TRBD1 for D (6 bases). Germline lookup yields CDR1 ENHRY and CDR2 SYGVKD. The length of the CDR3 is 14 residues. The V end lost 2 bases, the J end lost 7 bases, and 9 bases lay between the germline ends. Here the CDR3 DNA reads TGTGCCATCAGTGAGCAAACAGGGAATTCACCCCTCCACTTT. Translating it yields CAISEQTGNSPLHF.

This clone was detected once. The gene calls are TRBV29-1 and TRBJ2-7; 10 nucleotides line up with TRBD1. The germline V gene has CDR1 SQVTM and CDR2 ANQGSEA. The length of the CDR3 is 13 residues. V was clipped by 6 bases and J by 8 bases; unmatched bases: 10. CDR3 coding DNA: TGCAGCGTAGAGGGGACAGGGGAAGTTAAGCAGTACTTC. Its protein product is CSVEGTGEVKQYF.

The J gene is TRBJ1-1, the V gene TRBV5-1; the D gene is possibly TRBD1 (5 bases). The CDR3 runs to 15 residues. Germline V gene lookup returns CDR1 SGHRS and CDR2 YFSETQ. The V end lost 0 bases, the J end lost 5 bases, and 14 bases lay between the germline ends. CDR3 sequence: CASSLEGQGWTEAFF. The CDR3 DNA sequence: TGCGCCAGCAGCTTGGAAGGCCAGGGATGGACTGAAGCTTTCTTT.

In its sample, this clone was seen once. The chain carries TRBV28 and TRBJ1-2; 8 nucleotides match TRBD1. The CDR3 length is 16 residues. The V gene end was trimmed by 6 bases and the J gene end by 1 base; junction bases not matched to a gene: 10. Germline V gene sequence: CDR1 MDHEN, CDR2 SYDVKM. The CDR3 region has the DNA TGTGCCAGCAGACGCAGGGACAGGTCGGATAACTATGGCTACACCTTC. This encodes CASRRRDRSDNYGYTF.

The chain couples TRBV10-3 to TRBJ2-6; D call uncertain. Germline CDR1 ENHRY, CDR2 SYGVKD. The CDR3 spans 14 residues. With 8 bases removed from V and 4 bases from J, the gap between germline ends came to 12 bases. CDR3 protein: CAIGMDAGANVLTF. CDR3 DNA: TGTGCCATCGGTATGGACGCCGGGGCCAACGTCCTGACTTTC.

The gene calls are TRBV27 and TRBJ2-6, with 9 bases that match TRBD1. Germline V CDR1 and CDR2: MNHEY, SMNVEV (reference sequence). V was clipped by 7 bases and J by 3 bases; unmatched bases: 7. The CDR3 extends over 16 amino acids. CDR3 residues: CASTPTGGGGANVLTF. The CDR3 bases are TGTGCCAGCACTCCCACAGGGGGCGGTGGGGCCAACGTCCTGACTTTC. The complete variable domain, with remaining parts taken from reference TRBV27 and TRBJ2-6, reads EAQVTQNPRYLITVTGKKLTVTCSQNMNHEYMSWYRQDPGLGLRQIYYSMNVEVTDKGDVPEGYKVSRKEKRNFPLILESPSPNQTSLYFCASTPTGGGGANVLTFGAGSRLTVL.

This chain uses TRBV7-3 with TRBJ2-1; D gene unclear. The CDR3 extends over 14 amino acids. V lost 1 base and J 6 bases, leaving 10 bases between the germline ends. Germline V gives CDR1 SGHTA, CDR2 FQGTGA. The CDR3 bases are TGTGCCAGCAGCTTAAAGAGCGTGTCCAATGAGCAGTTCTTC. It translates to CASSLKSVSNEQFF.

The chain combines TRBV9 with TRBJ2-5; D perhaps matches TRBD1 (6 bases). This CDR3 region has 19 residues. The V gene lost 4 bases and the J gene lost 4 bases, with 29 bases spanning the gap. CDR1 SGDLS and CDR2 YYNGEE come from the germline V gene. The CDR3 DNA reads TGTGCCAGCAGCACTGACCCGGGGACAAGAGGGGGTCAGCGAGAGACCCAGTACTTC. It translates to CASSTDPGTRGGQRETQYF.

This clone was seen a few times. The CDR3: CASSSLDSYEQYF. The CDR3 DNA is TGTGCCAGCAGCTCCCTAGACTCCTACGAGCAGTACTTC. The chain links TRBV13 to TRBJ2-7; D is ambiguous. This CDR3 has 13 residues. V lost 4 bases and J lost 0, with 7 bases in between. Germline V CDR1 and CDR2: PRHDT, FYEKMQ (reference sequence).

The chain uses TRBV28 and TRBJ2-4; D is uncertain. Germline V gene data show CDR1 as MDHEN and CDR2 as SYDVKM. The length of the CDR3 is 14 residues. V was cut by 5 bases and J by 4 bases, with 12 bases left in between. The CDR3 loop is CASSPTGPKNIQYF. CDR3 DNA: TGTGCCAGCAGTCCTACCGGGCCAAAAAACATTCAGTACTTC.